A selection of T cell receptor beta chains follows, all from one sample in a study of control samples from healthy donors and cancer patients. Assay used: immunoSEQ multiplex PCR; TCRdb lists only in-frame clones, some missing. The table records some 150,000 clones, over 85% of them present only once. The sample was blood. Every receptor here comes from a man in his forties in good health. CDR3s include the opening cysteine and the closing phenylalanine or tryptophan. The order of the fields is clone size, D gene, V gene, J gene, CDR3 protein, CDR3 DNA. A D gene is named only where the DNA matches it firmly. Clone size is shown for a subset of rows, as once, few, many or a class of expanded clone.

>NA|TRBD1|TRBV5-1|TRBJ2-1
CASSFPTGTGSYNEQFF
TGCGCCAGCAGCTTCCCAACCGGGACAGGGAGCTACAATGAGCAGTTCTTC
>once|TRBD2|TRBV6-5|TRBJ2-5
CATSLAGGTQETQYF
TGTGCCACCTCACTAGCGGGGGGAACTCAAGAGACCCAGTACTTC
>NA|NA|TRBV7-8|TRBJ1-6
CASSLRPYNSPLHF
TGTGCCAGCAGCTTACGTCCCTATAATTCACCCCTCCACTTT
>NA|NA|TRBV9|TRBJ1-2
CASSSYSYSNYGYTF
TGTGCCAGCAGCTCTTACAGCTACTCTAACTATGGCTACACCTTC
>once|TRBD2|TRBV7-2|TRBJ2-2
CASSLVREGTGELFF
TGTGCCAGCAGCTTAGTCAGGGAGGGCACCGGGGAGCTGTTTTTT
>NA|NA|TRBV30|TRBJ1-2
CAWSATGLRMGYGYTF
TGTGCCTGGAGTGCCACCGGGCTCCGGATGGGTTATGGCTACACCTTC
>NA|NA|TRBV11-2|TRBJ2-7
CASSLEPGAYEQYF
TGTGCCAGCAGCTTAGAGCCAGGGGCCTACGAGCAGTACTTC
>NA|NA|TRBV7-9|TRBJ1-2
CASSLGRVYGYTF
TGTGCCAGCAGCTTAGGCAGGGTCTATGGCTACACCTTC
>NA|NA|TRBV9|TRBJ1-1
CASSVEGLGTEAFF
TGTGCCAGCAGCGTAGAGGGGCTGGGAACTGAAGCTTTCTTT
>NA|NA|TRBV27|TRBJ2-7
CASSLSTGHEQYF
TGTGCCAGCAGTTTATCCACGGGGCACGAGCAGTACTTC
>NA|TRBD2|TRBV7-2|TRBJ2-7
CASSLRGGRGEQYF
TGTGCCAGCAGCTTACGCGGGGGGAGGGGCGAGCAGTACTTC
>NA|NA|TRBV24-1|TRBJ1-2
CATSRGRNYGYTF
TGTGCCACCAGTAGGGGACGCAACTATGGCTACACCTTC
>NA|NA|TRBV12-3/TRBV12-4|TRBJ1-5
CASSLTGNQPQHF
TGTGCCAGCAGTTTAACCGGAAATCAGCCCCAGCATTTT
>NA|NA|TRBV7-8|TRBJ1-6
CASSTRAAGSPLHF
TGTGCCAGCAGCACCCGGGCCGCGGGGTCACCCCTCCACTTT
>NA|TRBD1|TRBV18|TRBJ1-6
CASSPDRGYSPLHF
TGTGCCAGCTCACCGGACAGGGGGTACTCACCCCTCCACTTT
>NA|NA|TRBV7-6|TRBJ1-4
CASSPEPGADEKLFF
TGTGCCAGCAGCCCCGAGCCGGGGGCTGACGAAAAACTGTTTTTT
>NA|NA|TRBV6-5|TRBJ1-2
CASSFGTYIYGYTF
TGTGCCAGCAGTTTCGGAACCTACATCTATGGCTACACCTTC
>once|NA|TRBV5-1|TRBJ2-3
CASSLAGVTDTQYF
TGCGCCAGCAGCTTGGCGGGGGTTACAGATACGCAGTATTTT
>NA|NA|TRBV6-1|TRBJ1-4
CASSEWGAGEKLFF
TGTGCCAGCAGTGAATGGGGGGCTGGGGAAAAACTGTTTTTT
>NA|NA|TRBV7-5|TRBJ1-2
CVRSFPGAGNYGYTF
TGTGTCAGAAGCTTTCCCGGCGCGGGTAACTATGGCTACACCTTC
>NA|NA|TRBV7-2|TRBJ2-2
CASSFSLNRGGTGELFF
TGTGCCAGCAGCTTTTCTCTAAACAGGGGGGGAACCGGGGAGCTGTTTTTT
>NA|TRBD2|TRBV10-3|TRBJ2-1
CAISESPLGGRDEQFF
TGTGCCATCAGTGAGTCCCCGCTCGGGGGGAGGGATGAGCAGTTCTTC
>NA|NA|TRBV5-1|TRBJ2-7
CASSLSGLSSYEQYF
TGCGCCAGCAGCTTGTCCGGTCTCAGCTCCTACGAGCAGTACTTC
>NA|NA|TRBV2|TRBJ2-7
CASSDSTRGTYEQYF
TGTGCCAGCAGTGATTCAACCAGGGGAACCTACGAGCAGTACTTC
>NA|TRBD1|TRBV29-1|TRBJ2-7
CSVLSGQNSYEQYF
TGCAGCGTTTTGTCGGGACAGAACTCCTACGAGCAGTACTTC
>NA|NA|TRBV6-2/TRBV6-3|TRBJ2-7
CASSYGAYSYRAYEQYF
TGTGCCAGCAGTTACGGGGCCTATTCATATCGCGCCTACGAGCAGTACTTC
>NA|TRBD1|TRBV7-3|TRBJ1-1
CASSFGTENTEAFF
TGTGCCAGCAGCTTCGGGACAGAGAACACTGAAGCTTTCTTT
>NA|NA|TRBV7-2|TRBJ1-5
CASSLTFWGSNQPQHF
TGTGCCAGCAGCTTGACATTTTGGGGTAGCAATCAGCCCCAGCATTTT
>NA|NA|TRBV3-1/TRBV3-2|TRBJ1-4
CASRSNRLSNEKLFF
TGTGCCAGCAGGTCAAACAGGTTAAGTAATGAAAAACTGTTTTTT
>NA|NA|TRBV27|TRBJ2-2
CASRRDWNTGELFF
TGTGCCAGCAGGCGGGACTGGAACACCGGGGAGCTGTTTTTT